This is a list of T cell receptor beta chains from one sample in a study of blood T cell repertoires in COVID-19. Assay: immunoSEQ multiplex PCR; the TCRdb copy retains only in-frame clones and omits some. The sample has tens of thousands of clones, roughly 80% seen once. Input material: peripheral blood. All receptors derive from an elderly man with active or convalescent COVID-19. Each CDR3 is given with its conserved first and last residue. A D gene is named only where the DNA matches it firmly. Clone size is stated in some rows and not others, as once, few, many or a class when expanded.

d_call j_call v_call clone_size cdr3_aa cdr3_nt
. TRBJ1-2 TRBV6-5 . CASSKQSGLDGYTF TGTGCCAGCAGTAAACAAAGCGGGCTTGATGGCTACACCTTC
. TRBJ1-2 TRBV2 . CASSEDVASTYGYTF TGTGCCAGCAGTGAAGACGTCGCCAGTACCTATGGCTACACCTTC
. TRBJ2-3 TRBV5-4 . CASSIRRGLDTQYF TGTGCCAGCAGTATTAGGAGAGGGTTGGATACGCAGTATTTT
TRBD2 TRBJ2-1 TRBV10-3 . CAISEDGTSSSEQFF TGTGCCATCAGTGAGGATGGGACTAGCTCATCTGAGCAGTTCTTC
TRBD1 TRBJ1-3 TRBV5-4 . CASSPGGGQGRNTIYF TGTGCCAGCAGCCCGGGGGGGGGACAGGGAAGAAACACCATATATTTT
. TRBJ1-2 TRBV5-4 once CASSPPGRGRDGYTF TGTGCCAGCAGCCCCCCAGGCAGGGGACGGGATGGCTACACCTTC
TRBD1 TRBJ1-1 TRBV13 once CASSPPTGGNTEAFF TGTGCCAGCAGCCCACCGACAGGGGGCAACACTGAAGCTTTCTTT
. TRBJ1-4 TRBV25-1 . CASSPQGVKLFF TGTGCCAGCAGTCCGCAGGGTGTAAAACTGTTTTTT
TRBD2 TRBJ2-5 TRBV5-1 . CASRLGLAGGQQETQYF TGCGCCAGCAGACTCGGACTAGCGGGGGGGCAACAAGAGACCCAGTACTTC
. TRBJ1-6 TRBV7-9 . CASSPLGSGSPLHF TGTGCCAGCAGCCCTCTGGGTTCGGGTTCACCCCTCCACTTT
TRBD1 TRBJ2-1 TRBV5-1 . CASSLGGTGDHEQFF TGCGCCAGCAGCTTGGGTGGGACAGGGGACCATGAGCAGTTCTTC
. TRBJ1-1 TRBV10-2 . CASSEGRGSNTEAFF TGCGCCAGCAGTGAAGGGCGGGGATCGAACACTGAAGCTTTCTTT
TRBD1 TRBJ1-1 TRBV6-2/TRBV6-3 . CASSYLGQGVEGAFF TGTGCCAGCAGTTACTTGGGACAGGGGGTCGAGGGGGCTTTCTTT
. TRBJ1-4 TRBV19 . CASSQGSEKLFF TGTGCCAGTAGTCAGGGGTCTGAAAAACTGTTTTTT
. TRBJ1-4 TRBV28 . CATKEPLPNEKLFF TGTGCCACCAAAGAACCCCTACCGAATGAAAAACTGTTTTTT
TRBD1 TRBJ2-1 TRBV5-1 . CASSPPGQGQFF TGCGCCAGCAGCCCTCCGGGACAGGGGCAGTTCTTC
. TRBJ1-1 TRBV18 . CASSPRQVNTEAFF TGTGCCAGCTCACCACGACAGGTGAACACTGAAGCTTTCTTT
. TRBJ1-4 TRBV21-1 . CASSTRTGDDPEKLFF TGTGCCAGCAGCACTCGGACAGGGGATGACCCCGAAAAACTGTTTTTT
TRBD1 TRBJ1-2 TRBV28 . CASSPEQGVFGYTF TGTGCCAGCAGCCCTGAACAGGGGGTATTTGGCTACACCTTC
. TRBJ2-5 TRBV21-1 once CASSKARLAGRETQYF TGTGCCAGCAGCAAAGCGCGGCTAGCGGGGCGGGAGACCCAGTACTTC
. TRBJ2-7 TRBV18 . CASSNTGRSYEQYF TGTGCCAGCTCGAACACAGGGCGCTCCTACGAGCAGTACTTC
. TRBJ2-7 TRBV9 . CASSVRQGAFLYEQYF TGTGCCAGCAGCGTCCGTCAGGGCGCTTTTTTATACGAGCAGTACTTC
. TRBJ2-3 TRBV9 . CASSSTLGGTDTQYF TGTGCCAGCAGTTCGACCCTCGGCGGAACAGATACGCAGTATTTT
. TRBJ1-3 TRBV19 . CASTPGGLALGNTIYF TGTGCCAGTACCCCTGGGGGCTTGGCCCTTGGAAACACCATATATTTT
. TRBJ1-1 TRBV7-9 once CASSLVTGNTEAFF TGTGCCAGCAGCTTAGTTACGGGGAACACTGAAGCTTTCTTT
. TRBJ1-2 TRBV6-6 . CASSYGDRANYGYTF TGTGCCAGCAGTTACGGTGACAGAGCGAACTATGGCTACACCTTC
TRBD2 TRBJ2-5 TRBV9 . CASSLTPSGGQETQYF TGTGCCAGCAGTCTAACCCCCAGCGGGGGTCAGGAGACCCAGTACTTC
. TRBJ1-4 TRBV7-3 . CASSLGRQGDEKLFF TGTGCCAGCAGCCTTGGGAGGCAGGGCGATGAAAAACTGTTTTTT
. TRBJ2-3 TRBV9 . CASSVAFDSSTDTQYF TGTGCCAGCAGCGTAGCGTTCGACTCTAGCACAGATACGCAGTATTTT
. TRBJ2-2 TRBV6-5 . CATYRGGTGELFF TGTGCCACCTACAGGGGGGGAACCGGGGAGCTGTTTTTT
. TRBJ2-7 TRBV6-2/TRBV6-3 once CASSYSILGFNSYEQYF TGTGCCAGCAGTTACTCGATTCTCGGGTTTAACTCCTACGAGCAGTACTTC
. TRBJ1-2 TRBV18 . CASSPDPGSYGYTF TGTGCCAGCTCACCAGACCCGGGATCTTATGGCTACACCTTC
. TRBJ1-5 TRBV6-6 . CASSYSTGRSNQPQHF TGTGCCAGCAGTTACTCGACTGGAAGGAGCAATCAGCCCCAGCATTTT
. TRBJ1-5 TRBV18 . CASSRRVEKGNQPQHF TGTGCCAGCTCACGGCGGGTGGAAAAAGGCAATCAGCCCCAGCATTTT
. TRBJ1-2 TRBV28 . CASRPARGRDYGYTF TGTGCCAGCAGACCCGCCAGGGGAAGGGACTATGGCTACACCTTC
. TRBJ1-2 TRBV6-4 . CASSLDSLGGYTF TGTGCCAGCAGTTTAGACAGCCTAGGAGGCTACACCTTC
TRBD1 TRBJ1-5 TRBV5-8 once CASSTGQVNQPQHF TGTGCCAGCAGTACGGGACAGGTGAATCAGCCCCAGCATTTT
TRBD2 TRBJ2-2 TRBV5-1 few CASSLARGASTGELFF TGCGCCAGCAGCTTGGCGCGGGGGGCGAGTACCGGGGAGCTGTTTTTT
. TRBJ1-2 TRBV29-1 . CSVEDTVSYGYTF TGCAGCGTTGAAGATACGGTATCCTATGGCTACACCTTC
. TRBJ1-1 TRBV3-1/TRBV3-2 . CASSQETRENTEAFF TGTGCCAGCAGCCAAGAAACTCGGGAGAACACTGAAGCTTTCTTT
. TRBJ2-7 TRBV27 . CASSLYSPRGAGKTYEQYF TGTGCCAGCAGTTTATACTCACCGCGCGGGGCAGGCAAGACCTACGAGCAGTACTTC
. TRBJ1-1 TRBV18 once CASSPRRGEIPEAFF TGTGCCAGCTCACCACGGCGGGGAGAAATCCCTGAAGCTTTCTTT
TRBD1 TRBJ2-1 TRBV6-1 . CASSEQTGGGNEQFF TGTGCCAGCAGTGAGCAGACAGGGGGCGGCAATGAGCAGTTCTTC
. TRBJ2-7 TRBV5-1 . CASTGDLGGYEQYF TGCGCCAGCACCGGGGACTTGGGGGGCTACGAGCAGTACTTC
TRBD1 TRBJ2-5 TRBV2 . CASSGDRLRETQYF TGTGCCAGCAGTGGGGACAGGTTGCGAGAGACCCAGTACTTC
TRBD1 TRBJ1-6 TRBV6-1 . CASSDPTGGGNSPLHF TGTGCCAGCAGTGACCCCACAGGGGGCGGTAATTCACCCCTCCACTTT